This TCR beta chain appears in the sequencing data of a study of T cell responses to AZD1222 COVID-19 vaccine (dated by TCRdb to about 2021). About the investigation overall: A total of around 240 trial participants underwent TCR sequencing, of whom some 210 received two doses of AZD1222 and about 25 received two doses of the MenACWY control vaccine. Trial participants were enrolled into age subgroups of 18-55, 56-69 and 70-plus years, which contained around 140, 26 and 57 TCR-sequenced participants, respectively.

Per the publication, the time point label means: about 28 days (+/-7) after the second vaccine dose. Because spike-specific TCR depth and breadth did not differ between the two schedules, AZD1222 recipients who got a second dose at roughly 4 weeks were pooled with those who got a second dose at roughly 12 weeks. Vaccinee samples were obtained from the UK trials COV001 and COV002, which included a single-blind randomized controlled phase 2/3 trial of AZD1222 (ChAdOx1 nCoV-19) in healthy adults. For TCRbeta chain sequencing, PBMC samples from trial participants were taken at day 0 and at day 28 after the second dose. Overall study results and their limits: The 56-69-year group was small, and its depth increase did not reach significance, likely because of low power. After two AZD1222 doses, spike-specific TCR breadth and depth were significantly higher than at day 0 and than in MenACWY recipients. Reportedly, close to half of the unique spike-specific TCRs recognized epitopes lying outside the regions that are mutated in the B.1.351 and B.1.1.7 variants. No day 14 peak-response samples were available, so repertoires were characterized only after the peak T cell response. Conclusions about previously exposed vaccinees are limited, since just five to seven AZD1222 recipients were seropositive for SARS-CoV-2 at baseline. Participants were mostly white British, with more females than males. The authors suggested clonal diversity may have been underestimated. The vaccine-associated CD4 TCRs covered the entire spike protein, and the dominant responses fell in regions 160-218 and 743-854.

Between the V and J ends, shortened by 1 base and 5 bases respectively, the junction contains 14 bases. The CDR3, cysteine through phenylalanine, is 15 amino acids long. Kept here is only the CDR3 DNA, which spans 45 bases and is read in frame from base 1. CDR1 and CDR2, per the germline V gene (reference sequence), are LNHNV and YYDKDF. The CDR3 regions of human TCRbeta chains were analyzed by immunosequencing. From the authors' description of their analysis: Repertoire TCRs were checked for matches against a reference library of SARS-CoV-2-specific TCRs that had been generated using the MIRA antigen-specificity platform. Breadth was defined as the fraction of unique TCRs that were SARS-CoV-2-associated. Depth was defined as the fraction of total T cells that were SARS-CoV-2-associated. Using the MIRA data, every spike-specific TCR was mapped to the spike region that the TCR reacted to and assigned to either a CD4 or a CD8 class. Log10-transformed breadth and depth values were compared by one-way ANOVA with Sidak's multiple comparisons tests. TCRdb obtained this table from immuneACCESS and retained in-frame rearrangements with V and J assigned. These tables miss some clones; where compared with another copy, unresolved V genes account for less than half of the shortfall, and the remainder is unexplained. The D gene and trimming were derived from the DNA, and the V and J assignments and clone size from that table. For this sample the table gives roughly 80,000 clones, of which just over 90% were detected only once. About 3.5% of the sample lies in the top ten.

Comments on this clone: What antigen it recognizes has not been identified. Base qualities are not recorded, but no much larger clone differs from it by a single base.

Sequencing used peripheral blood, obtained 28 days after the second AZD1222 dose. The chain uses TRBV15 and TRBJ2-5; the D segment might be TRBD1 or TRBD2, since each matches 5 bases. The clonotype was recovered from an adult who received the AZD1222 COVID-19 vaccine. The CDR3 sequence is CATSRGLGVGETQYF. At the DNA level, the sequence is TGTGCCACCAGCAGAGGTTTGGGGGTAGGGGAGACCCAGTACTTC.